This T cell receptor (beta chain) was retrieved from a study of ipilimumab plus nivolumab after autologous stem cell transplantation. Study information: The DLBCL group included primary refractory and relapsed cases.

Ipilimumab, 1 mg/kg, started 14 to 28 days after autologous transplant. The germline gives CDR1 SEHNR, CDR2 FQNEAQ (reference sequence). V lost 3 bases to trimming and J lost 7 bases; unmatched junction nucleotides: 4. The CDR3 sequence is 13 residues long. Libraries were prepared by immunoSEQ multiplex PCR; TCRdb keeps only in-frame clonotypes and omits some of them. This table has around 20,000 clones, over 65% appearing once. This sample comprised PBMCs, obtained in a trial of ipilimumab plus nivolumab as post-transplant consolidation. The receptor was derived from a male donor with diffuse large B-cell lymphoma. The gene calls are TRBV7-9 and TRBJ2-5; 8 bases agree with TRBD2. CDR3: CASSLTSEATQYF. As DNA, the CDR3 is TGTGCCAGCAGCTTGACTAGCGAAGCGACCCAGTACTTC.